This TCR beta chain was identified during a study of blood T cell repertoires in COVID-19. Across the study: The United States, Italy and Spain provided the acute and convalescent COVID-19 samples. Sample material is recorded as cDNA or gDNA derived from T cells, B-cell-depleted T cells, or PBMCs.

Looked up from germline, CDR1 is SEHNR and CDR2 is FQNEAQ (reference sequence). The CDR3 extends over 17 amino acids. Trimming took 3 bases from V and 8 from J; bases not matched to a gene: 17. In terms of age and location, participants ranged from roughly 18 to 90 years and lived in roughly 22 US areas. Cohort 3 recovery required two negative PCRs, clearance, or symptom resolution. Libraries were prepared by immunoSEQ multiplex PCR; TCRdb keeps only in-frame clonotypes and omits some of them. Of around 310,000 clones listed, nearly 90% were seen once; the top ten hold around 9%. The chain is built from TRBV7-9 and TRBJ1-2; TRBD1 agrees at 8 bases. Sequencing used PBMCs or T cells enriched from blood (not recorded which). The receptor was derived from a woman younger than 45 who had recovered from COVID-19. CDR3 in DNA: TGTGCCAGCAGCTTGTCTACGGTGTCAGGGGGCTCGAGGGGCTACACCTTC. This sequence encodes CASSLSTVSGGSRGYTF.